What follows is one TCR beta chain and its context. This clone was seen a single time. Its antigen remains unidentified. Per-base qualities were not stored, and no clone one base away is much larger. The sample holds other DNA sequences that translate to the same CDR3. The sample belongs to a study of Ad26.COV2.S vaccination and SARS-CoV-2 variants (dated by TCRdb to the early 2020s). Context from the whole study: Vaccine-arm donors came from COV1001, a multicentre, randomized, double-blind, placebo-controlled phase I-IIa trial of Ad26.COV2.S in healthy adults. TCRbeta repertoire sequencing was used to assess the specificity and breadth of SARS-CoV-2-reactive T cell receptors after Ad26.COV2.S vaccination. The TCR-sequenced set comprised approximately 32 samples: around 20 Ad26.COV2.S vaccine recipients, 5 placebo recipients and 8 SARS-CoV-2 convalescent individuals. Investigators did not know the trial group allocation while performing experiments and assessing outcomes. Dosing of Ad26.COV2.S was intramuscular, at either 5x10^10 or 1x10^11 viral particles, delivered as one shot or as two shots spaced 56 days apart. Participants in the trial were split at random into five groups of five each, receiving low-dose or high-dose Ad26.COV2.S once or twice, or else placebo on both occasions.

The immunoSEQ Assay was used to sequence TCRbeta CDR3 regions. After extraction, genomic DNA underwent amplification by bias-controlled multiplex PCR, followed by high-throughput sequencing. The authors' pipeline ran thus. To quantify the absolute abundance of every unique TCRbeta CDR3 region, sequences were collapsed and filtered. T cell fraction was estimated by normalizing TCRbeta template counts to usable DNA, which was measured by amplifying reference genes present in all nucleated cells. Repertoire TCRs were annotated as SARS-CoV-2-specific by exact matching of V gene, CDR3 amino acid sequence and J gene to a known reactive TCR set. The reference SARS-CoV-2 TCR set was derived from MIRA and filtered for enrichment in COVID-19-positive ImmuneCODE repertoires, a step that removed public or cross-reactive TCRs. Using the MIRA antigens, annotated TCRs were further analysed by specific ORF or by position within an ORF. Depth was the summed frequency of annotated unique rearrangements, while breadth was defined as annotated unique rearrangements over total unique productive rearrangements. Two-sided Wilcoxon rank-sum tests were used to compare TCR breadth between groups. TCRdb holds this immuneACCESS table with in-frame rearrangements only. Some clones are missing; in checked studies, unresolved V genes explain under half, and the rest has no known cause. V and J calls plus clone size are reproduced from that table; the DNA served to infer D and trimming. The sample table contains 440,000 or so clones; only one count was recorded for about 90% of them. Roughly 4% of the sample belongs to the ten largest clones.

The meaning of the sample's treatment or condition label: roughly 20 received Ad26.COV2.S at low or high dose, single or two shots; 5 received placebo; per-sample allocation not given. For vaccine and placebo recipients, repertoires were sequenced using samples collected on day 63 after the first injection. Cohort 1b enrolled 25 or so adults aged 18-55 years at a single site in Boston, USA, between 29 July and 7 August 2020. Ad26.COV2.S was a replication-incompetent adenovirus type 26 vector that expressed a prefusion-stabilized SARS-CoV-2 spike protein derived from the original Wuhan strain. Study-wide conclusions, independent of this receptor: Vaccine and placebo recipients had comparable non-spike TCR breadth, which fits with the vaccine containing only spike. After vaccination, spike-specific CD8+ and CD4+ T cell responses were reported to show substantial breadth. Higher spike-specific TCR breadth was observed in Ad26.COV2.S recipients than in placebo recipients (P = 0.0014). Comparing responses between vaccine doses or regimens was not something the study was powered to do. The authors noted that total T cell responses may have been underestimated by the TCR breadth and depth analyses.

V and J are truncated by 4 bases and 4 bases respectively, leaving an intervening sequence of 12 bases. The cysteine opens and the phenylalanine closes a CDR3 of 15 amino acids. The entry retains the CDR3 DNA only, 45 bases that are in frame from base 1. CDR1 and CDR2 are read off the germline V gene as SGHRS and YFSETQ. The receptor was isolated from a person aged 18-65 years who received the Ad26.COV2.S COVID-19 vaccine or a placebo. The starting material was peripheral blood, obtained in a trial of Ad26.COV2.S vaccine versus placebo. The chain couples TRBV5-1 to TRBJ1-6; there is no confident call for the D gene. CDR3 protein: CASSLEGGYNSPLHF. The nucleotides read TGCGCCAGCAGCCTGGAGGGCGGGTATAATTCACCCCTCCACTTT.